These 25 T cell receptor beta chains were sequenced from one sample in a study of metastatic and nonmetastatic thyroid tumors. TCRdb re-processed the PCR reads through MiXCR. Of about 4,700 clones in the sample, around 25% were seen once. Among the patients, none had received any treatment before thyroid surgery. Sequencing was done on a sample of tumor tissue. Receptor source: a male donor with papillary thyroid cancer or a benign thyroid nodule (not recorded which). Some clones in this sample may be carry-over from other donors' samples.

This clone was picked up one time. This chain joins TRBV13 and TRBJ2-7; TRBD1 or TRBD2 may be the D gene (5 bases each). This CDR3 contains 18 residues. Germline CDR1 and CDR2: PRHDT and FYEKMQ (reference sequence). V dropped 2 bases and J dropped 1 base, with 21 bases sitting between them. CDR3 nucleotide sequence: TGTGCCAGCAGCTTACATGAGGGGATAGCTTCGCCGTCCTACGAGCAGTACTTC. Amino acid sequence: CASSLHEGIASPSYEQYF.

This clone was seen a few times. This sequence joins TRBV6-1 and TRBJ1-2; possible D gene TRBD1, 6 bases. V shed 5 bases and J shed 4 bases, with 11 bases lying between them. The length of the CDR3 is 13 residues. The V gene's germline CDR1 is MNHNS and CDR2 SASEGT. In nucleotides, the CDR3 is TGTGCCAGCAGTCGGGGCAGGGGCTATGGCTACACCTTC. Its translation: CASSRGRGYGYTF.

The chain employs TRBV6-1 and TRBJ2-1; TRBD2 matches 9 bases. This CDR3 has 15 residues. Germline V CDR1 and CDR2: MNHNS, SASEGT. Unmatched junction bases numbered 9, after V lost 5 bases and J lost 7 bases. This chain's CDR3 is CASSRGLAPLNEQFF. CDR3 coding DNA: TGTGCCAGCAGTCGGGGACTAGCACCTCTGAATGAGCAGTTCTTC.

J is TRBJ1-2 and V is TRBV30; TRBD1 agrees at 9 bases. V trimming: 5 bases; J trimming: 3 bases; junction bases outside the gene matches: 7. This CDR3 is built from 14 residues. Germline V CDR1 and CDR2: GTSNPN, SVGIG (reference sequence). The CDR3, as DNA: TGTGCCTGGGGTACAGGGGGCAGGGACTATGGCTACACCTTC. Its protein product is CAWGTGGRDYGYTF.

This clone was picked up a small number of times. This chain joins TRBV6-2 or TRBV6-3 and TRBJ2-5; D is tentatively TRBD1 or TRBD2 (5 bases each). Trimming pared 7 bases from V and 5 bases from J, leaving 20 bases between. CDR1 is MNHEY, CDR2 SVGEGT, per germline. The CDR3 runs 15 residues. CDR3 in DNA: TGTGCCAGCACCTACGGGACCGCCGCCCGGGAGACCCAGTACTTC. Its protein is CASTYGTAARETQYF.

The rearrangement uses TRBV12-3 or TRBV12-4 and TRBJ2-1; D not resolved. V was pared by 5 bases and J by 0 bases, with 20 bases between. The CDR3 is 18 amino acids. CDR3 protein: CASSPFTWTDPSYNEQFF. The CDR3 bases are TGTGCCAGCAGTCCCTTTACTTGGACGGACCCCTCCTACAATGAGCAGTTCTTC.

V gene TRBV5-4 combines with J gene TRBJ2-7, with 7 bases identical to TRBD1. Germline V gene lookup returns CDR1 SGHNT and CDR2 YYREEE (reference sequence). Trimming at V came to 7 bases and at J to 4 bases, leaving 8 bases not matched to a gene. The CDR3 contains 13 residues. The CDR3 loop reads CASGSGTEYEQYF. The CDR3 coding sequence is TGTGCCAGCGGGTCCGGGACAGAGTACGAGCAGTACTTC.

This rearrangement joins TRBV4-3 to TRBJ2-1; 7 nucleotides match TRBD1. CDR1 and CDR2 (germline): LGHNA, YSLEER. Trimming cost V 3 bases and J 7 bases; bases outside gene matches: 9. The CDR3 has 15 amino acids. CDR3 sequence (DNA): TGCGCCAGCAGCCAGAGGGGGCGGATGGAAAATGAGCAGTTCTTC. Amino acids: CASSQRGRMENEQFF.

The table lists this clone with a few counts. The chain has TRBV28 and TRBJ2-7; TRBD2 is a possible D gene (7 bases). The CDR3 covers 15 residues. V was trimmed by 4 bases and J by 4 bases, leaving 17 bases between them. Per germline, CDR1 MDHEN and CDR2 SYDVKM. In DNA, the CDR3 is TGTGCCAGCAGTTCCCCCCGGGGGGCGCGTTACGAGCAGTACTTC. Amino acid sequence: CASSSPRGARYEQYF.

This clone qualifies as medium-sized. V usage is TRBV7-9 and J usage is TRBJ2-7; 8 bases map to TRBD2. The CDR3 spans 14 residues. Germline loops: CDR1 SEHNR, CDR2 FQNEAQ (reference sequence). After removal of 2 bases from V and 2 bases from J, the junction contained 2 bases not matched to a gene. The CDR3 spells CASSLSGLAYEQYF. The CDR3 DNA is TGTGCCAGCAGCTTATCGGGACTAGCCTACGAGCAGTACTTC.

This clone was picked up many times. This sequence joins TRBV7-4 and TRBJ2-7; 7 positions match TRBD1. J was trimmed by 0 bases and V by 5 bases; bases with no gene match: 7. Germline CDR1 reads SGHVT; CDR2 reads SQSDAQ. The length of the CDR3 is 15 residues. The CDR3 protein is CASSPPGQSSYEQYF. As DNA, the CDR3 is TGTGCCAGCAGCCCTCCGGGACAGAGCTCCTACGAGCAGTACTTC.

The rearrangement links TRBV7-8 to TRBJ2-7; TRBD2 agrees at 8 bases. The CDR3 has 18 residues. V shed 0 bases, J shed 0 bases, and the junction held 10 bases outside the gene matches. Germline V gene lookup returns CDR1 SGHVS and CDR2 FQNEAQ. The CDR3 is CASSLAGTSGLSSYEQYF. As DNA, the CDR3 is TGTGCCAGCAGCTTAGCGGGAACTAGCGGCTTAAGCTCCTACGAGCAGTACTTC.

Only one count was recorded for this clone. The CDR3 ends on some other residue instead of the conserved phenylalanine or tryptophan, so this is likely a read error. It is unclear where the CDR3 begins or ends on the DNA, so no DNA is shown, and the CDR3 is as TCRdb lists it. This chain connects TRBV6-1 to TRBJ2-1; the D call of TRBD1 is as the table states it, not checked on the DNA. The germline gives CDR1 MNHNS, CDR2 SASEGT. The CDR3 length is 8 residues, termini included. The CDR3 sequence: CASSEGQG.

This clone is large in the sample. The chain has TRBV6-1 and TRBJ1-2; 8 nucleotides line up with TRBD1. The CDR3 consists of 15 residues. The V segment lost 6 bases and the J segment 0 bases; nucleotides outside the gene matches: 6. Germline-derived CDR1 and CDR2 are MNHNS and SASEGT. Written as DNA, the CDR3 is TGTGCCAGCAGGAGACAGGGGACCCCTAACTATGGCTACACCTTC. This translates into CASRRQGTPNYGYTF.

This clone was seen a handful of times. The junction differs from germline at one of its ends, possibly a read error. The rearrangement links TRBV10-2 to TRBJ1-1, with TRBD1 as a possible D gene (5 bases). Germline CDR1 is WSHSY and CDR2 is SAAADI. The CDR3 spans 12 residues. CDR3 nucleotide sequence: TGCGCCAGCAGTCCCACCTCCACGACAGCTTTCTTC. It translates to CASSPTSTTAFF.

The count of this clone is one. J is TRBJ2-7 and V is TRBV20-1; 10 bases are a match to TRBD1. From germline, CDR1 is DFQATT and CDR2 SNEGSKA (reference sequence). Germline trimming cut 4 bases from V and 6 bases from J; bases unmatched to any gene: 15. The CDR3 runs 16 residues. CDR3 residues: CSANWGQGRMMLEQYF. Here the CDR3 DNA reads TGCAGTGCTAATTGGGGACAGGGGAGAATGATGCTCGAGCAGTACTTC.

This clone came up a few times. The V and J genes are TRBV27 and TRBJ2-3, with TRBD2 identical over 11 bases. With V trimmed by 10 bases and J by 5 bases, 14 bases remained unmatched. Germline V gives CDR1 MNHEY, CDR2 SMNVEV (reference sequence). The CDR3 totals 16 residues. For the CDR3, the DNA is TGTGCCATCACCCCTACGCTAGCGGGAGGAGGAGATACGCAGTATTTT. This sequence encodes CAITPTLAGGGDTQYF.

The rearrangement uses TRBV11-1 and TRBJ2-2, with 7 bases identical to TRBD1. The CDR3 consists of 16 residues. Germline V lookup: CDR1 SGHAT, CDR2 FQDESV (reference sequence). Losses at the gene ends were 5 bases for V and 2 bases for J; bases not matched to a gene: 8. The CDR3 region has the DNA TGTGCCAGCAGCGGGACCGGGACAGAAAACACCGGGGAGCTGTTTTTT. Translation: CASSGTGTENTGELFF.

This sequence joins TRBV6-1 and TRBJ1-4, with 9 bases identical to TRBD1. Germline trimming cut 4 bases from V and 6 bases from J; bases unmatched to any gene: 3. Per the germline V gene, CDR1 is MNHNS and CDR2 is SASEGT. The CDR3 extends over 14 amino acids. The chain's CDR3 is CASSGRQGDEKLFF. In nucleotides, the CDR3 is TGTGCCAGCAGTGGTCGACAGGGGGATGAAAAACTGTTTTTT.

V usage is TRBV28 and J usage is TRBJ2-7; D could derive from TRBD1 or TRBD2 (5 bases each). CDR1 MDHEN and CDR2 SYDVKM come from the germline V gene. V was pared by 4 bases and J by 4 bases, with 17 bases between. The CDR3 has 15 amino acids. The CDR3 DNA is TGTGCCAGCAGTTCCGGGACCTCATCTAATTACGAGCAGTACTTC. As protein: CASSSGTSSNYEQYF.

This clone was observed at least ten times. CDR3 in DNA: TGCAGCGTTGAAGGACTAGCGGGAGGAAAGTCCTACGAGCAGTACTTC. It specifies CSVEGLAGGKSYEQYF. This chain joins TRBV29-1 and TRBJ2-7; 13 bases align to TRBD2. The CDR3 has 16 residues. Trimming removed 1 base from V and 1 base from J; junction bases left unmatched: 4. Germline CDR1 and CDR2: SQVTM and ANQGSEA.

This clone was observed at least ten times. The chain carries TRBV6-5 and TRBJ2-1; tentatively, D is TRBD2 (6 bases). V lost 5 bases and J 2 bases, leaving 13 bases between the germline ends. Germline V lookup: CDR1 MNHEY, CDR2 SVGAGI. The CDR3 has 15 amino acids. The CDR3, as DNA: TGTGCCAGCAGTACCGTGGCGGGGACCTACAATGAGCAGTTCTTC. This sequence encodes CASSTVAGTYNEQFF.

This clone was counted ten times or more. This may be a read error: a much more frequent sequence differs by one nucleotide. The sample holds other DNA sequences that translate to the same CDR3. This sequence joins TRBV11-3 and TRBJ2-3; 8 nucleotides align to TRBD2. Per germline, CDR1 SGHNT and CDR2 YENEEA. The CDR3 totals 14 residues. The CDR3 region is CASSSGGRTDTQYF. DNA for the CDR3: TGTGCTAGCAGCTCGGGGGGGAGAACAGATACGCAGTATTTT.

The V and J genes are TRBV10-1 and TRBJ2-7; D remains unclear. This CDR3 comprises 14 residues. CDR1 and CDR2 (germline): WNHNN, SYGVQD (reference sequence). The V gene lost 0 bases and the J gene lost 3 bases, with 9 bases spanning the gap. The CDR3 reads CASSESLTDYEQYF. CDR3 bases: TGCGCCAGCAGTGAGTCTCTAACAGACTACGAGCAGTACTTC.

Ten or more counts support this clone. The V and J genes are TRBV3-1 and TRBJ1-2; TRBD1 might be the D (5 bases). The V end was cut by 3 bases, the J end by 2 bases, with 10 bases between. CDR1 LGHDT and CDR2 YNNKEL come from the germline V gene (reference sequence). This CDR3 is 14 amino acids long. The CDR3 coding sequence is TGTGCCAGCAGCCAGGTGGGGGGAAACTATGGCTACACCTTC. It translates to CASSQVGGNYGYTF.